One T cell receptor (beta chain) is described in this entry. The study drew participants aged roughly 18 to 89 years from under 30 US areas. This sample was taken from a study of blood T cell repertoires in COVID-19. As for the study in general: The analysed material was cDNA or gDNA that came from T cells, B-cell-depleted T cells, or PBMCs.

Generated by immunoSEQ multiplex PCR, the TCRdb table keeps only in-frame clones and is missing some. The sample has 150,000 to 200,000 clones, 86% seen once; the top ten hold 7.5% to 10%. Germline V gene sequence: CDR1 SGDLS, CDR2 YYNGEE. The CDR3 sequence is 16 residues long. V lost 0 bases and J 6 bases, leaving 15 bases between the germline ends. Sequencing input: PBMCs or T cells enriched from blood (not recorded which). V usage is TRBV9 and J usage is TRBJ2-2, with a tentative D call TRBD1 (6 bases). The clonotype was recovered from a woman aged 25 to 39 who had recovered from COVID-19. CDR3 amino acids: CASSVGRTAVSGELFF. The CDR3 DNA sequence: TGTGCCAGCAGCGTAGGGAGGACAGCGGTATCCGGGGAGCTGTTTTTT. Full variable domain (outside the CDR3, taken from reference TRBV9 and TRBJ2-2): DSGVTQTPKHLITATGQRVTLRCSPRSGDLSVYWYQQSLDQGLQFLIQYYNGEERAKGNILERFSAQQFPDLHSELNLSSLELGDSALYFCASSVGRTAVSGELFFGEGSRLTVL.